Sequencing of this T cell receptor (beta chain) was carried out in a study of blood T cell repertoires in COVID-19. Overall study: Samples taken during acute and convalescent COVID-19 were collected in the United States, Italy and Spain.

Original processing methods: Reference gene primer amplification in the assay estimated nucleated cell counts. This table comes from immunoSEQ multiplex PCR, and its TCRdb copy is limited to in-frame clones, with some not included. From that table come the V and J calls and clone size; the DNA was used to work out D and trimming. The sample holds around 130,000 clones; just under 85% are singletons and the top ten take less than 4%. Participants spanned ages about 18 to 90 years and resided in 20 to 25 US areas. The study assigned cohorts using participant-reported clinical history. The germline V gene encodes CDR1 MNHNS and CDR2 SASEGT. V trimming: 3 bases; J trimming: 8 bases; junction bases outside the gene matches: 9. This CDR3 has 15 residues.

The sequenced sample was PBMCs or T cells enriched from blood (not recorded which). The chain combines TRBV6-1 with TRBJ2-7; 11 bases map to TRBD2. The sequence came from a woman between 45 and 65 years old with acute COVID-19. The DNA for the CDR3 is TGTGCCAGCAGTGATGGTTGGGGACTAGCGGATCAGCAGTACTTC. It specifies CASSDGWGLADQQYF.